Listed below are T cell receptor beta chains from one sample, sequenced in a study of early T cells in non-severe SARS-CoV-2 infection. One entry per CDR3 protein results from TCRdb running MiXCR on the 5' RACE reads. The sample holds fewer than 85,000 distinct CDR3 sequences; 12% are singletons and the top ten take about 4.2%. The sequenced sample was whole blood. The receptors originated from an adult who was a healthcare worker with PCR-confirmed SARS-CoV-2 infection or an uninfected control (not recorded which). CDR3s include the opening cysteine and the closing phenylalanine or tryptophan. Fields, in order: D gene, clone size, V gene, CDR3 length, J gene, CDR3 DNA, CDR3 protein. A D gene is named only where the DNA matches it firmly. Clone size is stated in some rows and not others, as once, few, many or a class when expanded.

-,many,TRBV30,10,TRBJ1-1,TGTGCCGGGGCCCGAACTGAAGCTTTCTTT,CAGARTEAFF
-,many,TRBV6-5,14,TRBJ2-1,TGTGCCAGCAGTCCGACTCAGGGGGGCAATGAGCAGTTCTTC,CASSPTQGGNEQFF
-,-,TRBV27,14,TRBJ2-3,TGTGCCAGCAGTCCTCGAGGGTTCACAGATACGCAGTATTTT,CASSPRGFTDTQYF
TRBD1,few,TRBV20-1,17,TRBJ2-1,TGCAGTGCTAAGAGGGACAGGGTCCTCATTAACTACAATGAGCAGTTCTTC,CSAKRDRVLINYNEQFF
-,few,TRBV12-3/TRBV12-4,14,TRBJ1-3,TGTGCCAGCAGTTTCCCAGACTCTGGAAACACCATATATTTT,CASSFPDSGNTIYF
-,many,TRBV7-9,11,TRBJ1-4,TGTGCCAGCAGACGAAGCGGGGAACTGTTTTTT,CASRRSGELFF
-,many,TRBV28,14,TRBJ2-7,TGTGCCAGCAGTCTCCGGGGCAGGGCCTACGAGCAGTACTTC,CASSLRGRAYEQYF
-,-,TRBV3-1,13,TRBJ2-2,TGTGCCAGCAGCCAAGTCAGCACCGGGGAGCTGTTTTTT,CASSQVSTGELFF
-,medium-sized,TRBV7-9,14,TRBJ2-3,TGTGCCAGCAGCCCGGTGGGGGTTTCGGGTACGCAGTATTTT,CASSPVGVSGTQYF
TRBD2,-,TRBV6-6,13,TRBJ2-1,TGTGCCAGCTTTAGCGGGAGCGCGTATGAGCAGTTCTTC,CASFSGSAYEQFF
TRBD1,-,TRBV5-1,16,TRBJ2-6,TGCGCCAGCAGCCGGACAGGGGGATTAGGGGCCAACGTCCTGACTTTC,CASSRTGGLGANVLTF
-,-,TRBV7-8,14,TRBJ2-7,TGTGCCAGCAGCTTAGCGGGTCCGGGCTACGAGCAGTACTTC,CASSLAGPGYEQYF
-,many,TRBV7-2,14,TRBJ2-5,TGTGCCAGCAGCGCTGGGGACTCAGCTTTGACCCAGTACTTC,CASSAGDSALTQYF
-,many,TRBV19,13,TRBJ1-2,TGTGCCAGTACCTACGGGACGGCTAGCGGCTACACCTTC,CASTYGTASGYTF
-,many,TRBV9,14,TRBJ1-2,TGTGCCAGCAGCTGGACGGAGACTAACTATGGCTACACCTTC,CASSWTETNYGYTF
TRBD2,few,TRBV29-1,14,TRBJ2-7,TGCAGCGCCCGAGCTAGCGGGAGCATCTACGAGCAGTACTTC,CSARASGSIYEQYF
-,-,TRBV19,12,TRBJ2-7,TGTGCCAGTAGTTCCGGGGGCCACGAGCAGTACTTC,CASSSGGHEQYF
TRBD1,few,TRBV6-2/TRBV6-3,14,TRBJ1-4,TGTGCCAGCAGACCTGGACAGGGGAATGAAAAACTGTTTTTT,CASRPGQGNEKLFF
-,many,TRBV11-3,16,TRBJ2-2,TGTGCCAGCAGCTTTGGGCGTGGGTCGCACACCGGGGAGCTGTTTTTT,CASSFGRGSHTGELFF
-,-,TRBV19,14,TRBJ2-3,TGTGCCAGTAAAGCGGCAGGGAAGGCAGATACGCAGTATTTT,CASKAAGKADTQYF
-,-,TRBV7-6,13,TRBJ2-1,TGTGCCAGCAGCTTAAACTCCAACAATGAGCAGTTCTTC,CASSLNSNNEQFF
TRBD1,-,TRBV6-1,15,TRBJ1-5,TGTGCCAGCGGCAGGACAGGGCTACTCAATCAGCCCCAGCATTTT,CASGRTGLLNQPQHF
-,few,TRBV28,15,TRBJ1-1,TGTGCCAGCATTTTAAGGTCCGGGGGGGGCACTGAAGCTTTCTTT,CASILRSGGGTEAFF
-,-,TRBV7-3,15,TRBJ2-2,TGTGCCAGCAGCTTAATTAAAGCGAACACCGGGGAGCTGTTTTTT,CASSLIKANTGELFF
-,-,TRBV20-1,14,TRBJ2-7,TGCAGTGCTAGAGAAGGGTTCAGGGCGGGCGAGCAGTACTTC,CSAREGFRAGEQYF
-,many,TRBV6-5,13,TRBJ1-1,TGTGCCAGCAGTCGTAAGGAGAACACTGAAGCTTTCTTT,CASSRKENTEAFF
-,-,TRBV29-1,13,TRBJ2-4,TGCAGCTGTCAGGGAACTGAGGAAAACATTCAGTACTTC,CSCQGTEENIQYF
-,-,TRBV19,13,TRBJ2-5,TGTGCCAGTAGTATAACTAACCAAGAGACCCAGTACTTC,CASSITNQETQYF
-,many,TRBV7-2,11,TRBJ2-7,TGTGCCAGCAGCTGGGCCTACGAGCAGTACTTC,CASSWAYEQYF
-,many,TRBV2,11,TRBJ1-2,TGTGCCAGCAGTTACAGCTATGGCTACACCTTC,CASSYSYGYTF
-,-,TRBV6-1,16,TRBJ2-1,TGTGCCAGCAGTGAAAGACTCTGGACAGTCCCCAATGAGCAGTTCTTC,CASSERLWTVPNEQFF
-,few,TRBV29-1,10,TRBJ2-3,TGCAGCGCCCGAGGAGATACGCAGTATTTT,CSARGDTQYF
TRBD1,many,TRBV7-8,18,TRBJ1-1,TGTGCCAGCAGCCCTCCCGTGGGGACAGTGAGAATGAACACTGAAGCTTTCTTT,CASSPPVGTVRMNTEAFF
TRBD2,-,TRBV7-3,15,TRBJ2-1,TGTGCCAGCACCCCTAGCGGGAGAAGGGGAGGTGAGCAGTTCTTC,CASTPSGRRGGEQFF
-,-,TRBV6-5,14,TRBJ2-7,TGTGCCAGCAGTTACAAGCAGGGTAGCGACGAGCAGTACTTC,CASSYKQGSDEQYF
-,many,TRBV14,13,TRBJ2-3,TGTGCCAGCAGCCAAGCCCTCCGGGGTACGCAGTATTTT,CASSQALRGTQYF
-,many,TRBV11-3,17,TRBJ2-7,TGTGCCAGCAGCTTCCACCACCGTCGGAACATATCCTACGAGCAGTACTTC,CASSFHHRRNISYEQYF
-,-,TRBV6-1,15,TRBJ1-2,TGTGCCAGCAGTGAAGCGGTGCTCATTAACTATGGCTACACCTTC,CASSEAVLINYGYTF
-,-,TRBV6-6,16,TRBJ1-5,TGTGCCAGCATTCGACAGGAGACCTATAGCAATCAGCCCCAGCATTTT,CASIRQETYSNQPQHF
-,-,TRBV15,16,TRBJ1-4,TGTGCCACCAGCTGGGGACGGTATGCAACTAATGAAAAACTGTTTTTT,CATSWGRYATNEKLFF
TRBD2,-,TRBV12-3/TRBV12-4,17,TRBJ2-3,TGTGCCAGCAGTCCGGGAGGGCGGCCCAGGCAGTCAGATACGCAGTATTTT,CASSPGGRPRQSDTQYF
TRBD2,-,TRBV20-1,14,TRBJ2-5,TGCAGTGCTAGAGCCGGGGGGGCCCAAGAGACCCAGTACTTC,CSARAGGAQETQYF
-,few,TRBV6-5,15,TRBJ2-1,TGTGCCAGCAGTTACTTCGAGGGCACGGACAATGAGCAGTTCTTC,CASSYFEGTDNEQFF
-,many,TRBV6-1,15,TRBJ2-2,TGTGCCAGCAGTGTTACCGTCGTGGGCACCGGGGAGCTGTTTTTT,CASSVTVVGTGELFF
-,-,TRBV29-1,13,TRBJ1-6,TGCAGCGTTGGTGAGGGGAGCAATTCACCCCTCCACTTT,CSVGEGSNSPLHF
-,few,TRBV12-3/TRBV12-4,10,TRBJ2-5,TGTGCCAGCAGTCTAGAGACCCAGTACTTC,CASSLETQYF
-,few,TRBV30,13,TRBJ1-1,TGTGCCTGGAGTGAAGGGGTGAACACTGAAGCTTTCTTT,CAWSEGVNTEAFF
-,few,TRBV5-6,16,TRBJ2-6,TGTGCCAGCAGCTTGCACATAGGCTCTGGGGCCAACGTCCTGACTTTC,CASSLHIGSGANVLTF
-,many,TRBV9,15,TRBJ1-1,TGTGCCAGCAGCGTAGTTCCAGAGCAGGGGACTGAAGCTTTCTTT,CASSVVPEQGTEAFF
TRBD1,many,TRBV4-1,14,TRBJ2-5,TGCGCCAGCAGCCAATCTAGGGGGCGAGAGACCCAGTACTTC,CASSQSRGRETQYF
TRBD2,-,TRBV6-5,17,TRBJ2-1,TGTGCCAGCAGTCTATTGCGACTAGCGGGGGAGTACAATGAGCAGTTCTTC,CASSLLRLAGEYNEQFF
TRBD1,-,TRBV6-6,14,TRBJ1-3,TGTGCCAGCACCAGACAGGGGTCTGGAAACACCATATATTTT,CASTRQGSGNTIYF
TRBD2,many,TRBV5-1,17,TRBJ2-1,TGCGCCAGCAGGACTAGCGGGGGGCCCCTATCCTACAATGAGCAGTTCTTC,CASRTSGGPLSYNEQFF
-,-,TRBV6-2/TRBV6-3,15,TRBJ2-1,TGTGCCAGCAGTTACTACCTGGCGACTAGGAATGAGCAGTTCTTC,CASSYYLATRNEQFF
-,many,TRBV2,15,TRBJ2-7,TGTGCCAGCAGTCCCCGTAGGACAGTGCAGAGCGAGCAGTACTTC,CASSPRRTVQSEQYF
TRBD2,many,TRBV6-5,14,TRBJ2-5,TGTGCCAGCAGACCTAGCGGGGCGGTGGAGACCCAGTACTTC,CASRPSGAVETQYF
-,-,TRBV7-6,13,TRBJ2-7,TGTGCCAGCAGCCCCGGGACTTACTACGAGCAGTACTTC,CASSPGTYYEQYF
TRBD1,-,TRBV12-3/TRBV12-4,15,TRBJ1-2,TGTGCCAGCAGTCCCCAACCAAGGACAGGGTACGGCTACACCTTC,CASSPQPRTGYGYTF
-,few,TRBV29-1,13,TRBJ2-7,TGCAGCGTTGCCGGGACAACCACCTACGAGCAGTACTTC,CSVAGTTTYEQYF
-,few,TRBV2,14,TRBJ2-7,TGTGCCAGCAGTGAAATCCTCGGACGGCACGAGCAGTACTTC,CASSEILGRHEQYF